This T cell receptor (beta chain) emerged from a study of regulatory T cells in long-lasting Graves disease. Study conclusions and caveats: Fewer public clonotypes were shared by new patients (about 940) than by persistent patients (approximately 2,700). Persistent disease exhibited a predilection for TRBV28, TRBJ1-2 and TRBJ2-5.

Per germline, CDR1 SGHAT and CDR2 FQNNGV. The CDR3 runs 17 residues. The ends were cut back, 5 bases at V and 4 bases at J, with 23 bases in the middle. Time point indicated: newly diagnosed GD, antithyroid drugs for less than 3 months. RNA from PBMCs was the source of the TCR library. Arm-PCR of CDR3 regions and iRepertoire HTBI primers were the basis on which TCR beta libraries were built. TCRdb itself ran the multiplex PCR reads through MiXCR, one entry per CDR3 protein. Found here are some 230,000 distinct CDR3 sequences, about a sixth of them singletons; the top ten hold more than 20%. Concerning this clonotype: What it binds is unknown.

The genes are TRBV11-2 and TRBJ1-1; possible D gene TRBD1, 5 bases. The sequencing used peripheral blood mononuclear cells (PBMCs), collected at new diagnosis, from a patient treated with antithyroid drugs. The TCR originated in a female donor with Graves disease. The CDR3 nucleotides read TGTGCCAGCAGCCCATTCGGTTGGCGGGGGGACTCCACTGAAGCTTTCTTT. Its translation: CASSPFGWRGDSTEAFF.